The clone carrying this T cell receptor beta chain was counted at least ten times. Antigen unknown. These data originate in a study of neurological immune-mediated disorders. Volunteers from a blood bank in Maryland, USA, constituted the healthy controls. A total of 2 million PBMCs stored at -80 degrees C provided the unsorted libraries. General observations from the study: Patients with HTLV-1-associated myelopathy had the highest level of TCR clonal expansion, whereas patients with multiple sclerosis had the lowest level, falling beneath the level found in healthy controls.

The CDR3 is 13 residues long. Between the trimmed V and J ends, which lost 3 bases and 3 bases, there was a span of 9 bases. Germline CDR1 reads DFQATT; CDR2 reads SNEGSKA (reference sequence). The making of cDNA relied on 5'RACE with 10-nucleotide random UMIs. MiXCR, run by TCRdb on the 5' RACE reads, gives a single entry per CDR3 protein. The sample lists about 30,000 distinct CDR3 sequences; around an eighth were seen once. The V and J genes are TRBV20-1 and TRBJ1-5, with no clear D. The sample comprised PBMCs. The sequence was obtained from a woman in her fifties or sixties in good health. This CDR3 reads CSASRGHNQPQHF. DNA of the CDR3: TGCAGTGCTAGCAGAGGTCACAATCAGCCCCAGCATTTT.